The TCR beta chain under discussion was sequenced for a study of T cell responses to AZD1222 COVID-19 vaccine. Study summary: Second doses were pooled across both intervals (about 4 or about 12 weeks).

Study-wide results and limits: White British donors predominated, females outnumbered males, and clonal diversity was possibly underestimated. Targeting of unmutated variant regions was reportedly seen in nearly half of spike-specific TCRs. Following two doses of AZD1222, Spike-specific TCR breadth and depth rose.

Concerning this clone itself: Antigen: not known.

Germline values: CDR1 SGHNT, CDR2 YENEEA. The V end lost 1 base, the J end lost 6 bases, and 11 bases lay between the germline ends. This CDR3 spans 14 amino acids. Generated by immunoSEQ multiplex PCR, the TCRdb table keeps only in-frame clones and is missing some. The table records more than 250,000 clones, more than 85% of them present only once. The sequence was collected from an adult in good health. The sample was peripheral blood, taken on day 0 of AZD1222 vaccination. The rearrangement joins TRBV11-3 to TRBJ2-3; either TRBD1 or TRBD2 may fit D (5 bases each). The CDR3 loop reads CASSLAGPGDTQYF. Here the CDR3 DNA reads TGTGCCAGCAGCTTAGCGGGACCCGGGGATACGCAGTATTTT.